This TCR beta chain emerged from a study of blood T cell repertoires in COVID-19. Donors in Cohort 3 counted as recovered after two negative PCRs, clearance, or symptom resolution. Germline loops: CDR1 SGHDN, CDR2 FVKESK. The junction had 4 bases not matched to a gene; V was cut back by 3 bases and J by 6 bases. This CDR3 comprises 13 residues. Measured with immunoSEQ multiplex PCR; TCRdb has only the in-frame clones, and not every one. Among some 300,000 clones listed, roughly 91% were seen once. The clonotype comes from a woman in her twenties or thirties who had recovered from COVID-19. This chain links TRBV14 with TRBJ2-7, with 8 bases matching TRBD1. The sequencing input was PBMCs or T cells enriched from blood (not recorded which). The CDR3 is CASSQGQALEQYF. In DNA form, the CDR3 reads TGTGCCAGCAGCCAGGGACAGGCCCTCGAGCAGTACTTC.